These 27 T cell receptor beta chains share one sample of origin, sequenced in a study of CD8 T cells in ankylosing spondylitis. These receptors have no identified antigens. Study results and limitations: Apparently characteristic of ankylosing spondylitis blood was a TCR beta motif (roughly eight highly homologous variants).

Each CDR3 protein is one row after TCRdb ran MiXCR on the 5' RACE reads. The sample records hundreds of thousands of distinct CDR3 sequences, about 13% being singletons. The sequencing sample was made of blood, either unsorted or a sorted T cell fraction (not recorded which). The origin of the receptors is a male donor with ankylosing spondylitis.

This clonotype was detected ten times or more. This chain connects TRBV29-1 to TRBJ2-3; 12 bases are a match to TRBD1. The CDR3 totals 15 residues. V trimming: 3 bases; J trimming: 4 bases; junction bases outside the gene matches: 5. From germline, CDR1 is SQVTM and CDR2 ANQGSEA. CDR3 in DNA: TGCAGCGTTGAGGGGACAGGGGGCGGATCAGATACGCAGTATTTT. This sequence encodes CSVEGTGGGSDTQYF.

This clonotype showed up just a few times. The CDR3 DNA reads TGCAGCGTTGAGGTTCAAGGTCGGGAGAACACTGAAGCTTTCTTT. Its protein is CSVEVQGRENTEAFF. V gene TRBV29-1 combines with J gene TRBJ1-1; D gene unclear. Per germline, CDR1 SQVTM and CDR2 ANQGSEA. The CDR3 contains 15 residues. Trimming left V 3 bases short and J 1 base short, with 15 bases between.

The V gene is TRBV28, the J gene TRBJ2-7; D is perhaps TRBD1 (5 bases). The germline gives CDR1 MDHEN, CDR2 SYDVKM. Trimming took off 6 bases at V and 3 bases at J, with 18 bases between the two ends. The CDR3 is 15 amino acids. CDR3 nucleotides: TGTGCCAGCAGAACCACCCAGGGATATAGCTACGAGCAGTACTTC. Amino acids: CASRTTQGYSYEQYF. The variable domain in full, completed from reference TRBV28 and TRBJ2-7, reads DVKVTQSSRYLVKRTGEKVFLECVQDMDHENMFWYRQDPGLGLRLIYFSYDVKMKEKGDIPEGYSVSREKKERFSLILESASTNQTSMYLCASRTTQGYSYEQYFGPGTRLTVT.

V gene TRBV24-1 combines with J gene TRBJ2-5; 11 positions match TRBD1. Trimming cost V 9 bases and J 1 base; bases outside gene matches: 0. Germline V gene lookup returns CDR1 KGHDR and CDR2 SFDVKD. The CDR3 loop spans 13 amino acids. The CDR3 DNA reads TGTGCCACCGGGACAGGGGGCCAAGAGACCCAGTACTTC. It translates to CATGTGGQETQYF.

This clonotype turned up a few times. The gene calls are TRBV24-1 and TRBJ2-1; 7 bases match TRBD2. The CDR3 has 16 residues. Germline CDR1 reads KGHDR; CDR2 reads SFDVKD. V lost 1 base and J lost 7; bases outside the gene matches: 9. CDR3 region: CATSDLTSGVLNEQFF. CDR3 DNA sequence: TGTGCCACCAGTGATTTAACGAGCGGGGTGTTGAATGAGCAGTTCTTC.

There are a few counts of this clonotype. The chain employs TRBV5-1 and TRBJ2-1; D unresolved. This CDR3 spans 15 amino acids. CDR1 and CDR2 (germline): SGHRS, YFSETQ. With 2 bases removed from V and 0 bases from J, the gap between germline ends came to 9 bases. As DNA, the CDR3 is TGCGCCAGCAGCTTTGCGGAGTTCTCCTACAATGAGCAGTTCTTC. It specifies CASSFAEFSYNEQFF.

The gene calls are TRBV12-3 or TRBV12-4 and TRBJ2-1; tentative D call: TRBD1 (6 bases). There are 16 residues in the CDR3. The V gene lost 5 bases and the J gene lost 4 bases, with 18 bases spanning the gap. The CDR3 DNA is TGTGCCAGCAGTGAAGTCACAGGGTCGCGGTACAATGAGCAGTTCTTC. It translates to CASSEVTGSRYNEQFF.

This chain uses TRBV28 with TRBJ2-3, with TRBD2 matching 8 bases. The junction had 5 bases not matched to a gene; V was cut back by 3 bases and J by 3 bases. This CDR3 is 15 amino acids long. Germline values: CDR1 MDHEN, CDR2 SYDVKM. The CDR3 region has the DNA TGTGCCAGCAGTTTGGGGCGGGAGGCGACAGATACGCAGTATTTT. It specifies CASSLGREATDTQYF.

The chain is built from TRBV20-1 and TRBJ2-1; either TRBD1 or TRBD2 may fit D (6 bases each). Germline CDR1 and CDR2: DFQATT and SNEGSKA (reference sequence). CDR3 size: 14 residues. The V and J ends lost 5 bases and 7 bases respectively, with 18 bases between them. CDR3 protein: CSAGISGGGNEQFF. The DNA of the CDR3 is TGCAGTGCTGGAATTAGCGGAGGGGGAAATGAGCAGTTCTTC.

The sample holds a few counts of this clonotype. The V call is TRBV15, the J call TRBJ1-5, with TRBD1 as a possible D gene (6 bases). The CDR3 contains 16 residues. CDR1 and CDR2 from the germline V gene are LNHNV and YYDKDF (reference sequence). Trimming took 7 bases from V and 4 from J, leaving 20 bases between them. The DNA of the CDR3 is TGTGCCACCACCTCGAAAGGAGGGGGGGCGAATCAGCCCCAGCATTTT. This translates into CATTSKGGGANQPQHF.

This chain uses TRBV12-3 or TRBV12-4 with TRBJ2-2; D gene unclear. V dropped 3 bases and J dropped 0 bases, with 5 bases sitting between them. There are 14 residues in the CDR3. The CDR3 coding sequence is TGTGCCAGCAGTTTCTTGGCGAACACCGGGGAGCTGTTTTTT. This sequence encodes CASSFLANTGELFF.

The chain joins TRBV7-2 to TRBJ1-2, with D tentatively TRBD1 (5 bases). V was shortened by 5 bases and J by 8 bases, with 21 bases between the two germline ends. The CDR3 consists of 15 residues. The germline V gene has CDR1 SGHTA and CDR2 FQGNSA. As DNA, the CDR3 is TGTGCCAGCAGCCCGACCGGGACTGAGCTGGGCGGCTACACCTTC. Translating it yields CASSPTGTELGGYTF.

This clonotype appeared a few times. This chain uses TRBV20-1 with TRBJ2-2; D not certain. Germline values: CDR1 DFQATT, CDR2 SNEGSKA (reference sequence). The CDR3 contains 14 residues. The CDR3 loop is CGVLGMGKAGELFF. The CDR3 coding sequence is TGCGGGGTTCTGGGAATGGGGAAGGCCGGGGAGCTGTTTTTT.

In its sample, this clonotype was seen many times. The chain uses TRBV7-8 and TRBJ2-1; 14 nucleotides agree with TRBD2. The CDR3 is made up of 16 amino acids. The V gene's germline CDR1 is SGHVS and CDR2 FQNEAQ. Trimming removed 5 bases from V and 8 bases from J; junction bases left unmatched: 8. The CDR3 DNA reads TGTGCCAGCAGCCTACTGGGACTAGCGGGAGCCTATGAGCAGTTCTTC. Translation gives CASSLLGLAGAYEQFF.

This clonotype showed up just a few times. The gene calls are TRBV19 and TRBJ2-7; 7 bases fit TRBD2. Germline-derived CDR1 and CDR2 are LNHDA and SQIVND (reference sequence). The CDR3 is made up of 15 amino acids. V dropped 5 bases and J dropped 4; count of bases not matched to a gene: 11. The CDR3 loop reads CASSSPAGAKYEQYF. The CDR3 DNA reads TGTGCCAGTAGTTCCCCGGCGGGAGCGAAGTACGAGCAGTACTTC.

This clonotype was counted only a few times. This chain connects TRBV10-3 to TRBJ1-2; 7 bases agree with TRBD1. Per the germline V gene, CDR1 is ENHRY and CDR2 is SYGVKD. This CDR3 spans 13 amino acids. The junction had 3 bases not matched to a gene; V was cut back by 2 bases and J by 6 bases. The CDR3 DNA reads TGTGCCATCAGTGAGACCGACAGGGATGGCTACACCTTC. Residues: CAISETDRDGYTF.

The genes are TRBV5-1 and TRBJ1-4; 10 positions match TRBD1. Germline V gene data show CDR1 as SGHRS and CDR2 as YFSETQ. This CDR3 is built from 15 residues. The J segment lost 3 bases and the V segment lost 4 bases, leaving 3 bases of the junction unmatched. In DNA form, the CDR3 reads TGCGCCAGCAGCCCTGGACAGGGGGCTAATGAAAAACTGTTTTTT. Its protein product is CASSPGQGANEKLFF.

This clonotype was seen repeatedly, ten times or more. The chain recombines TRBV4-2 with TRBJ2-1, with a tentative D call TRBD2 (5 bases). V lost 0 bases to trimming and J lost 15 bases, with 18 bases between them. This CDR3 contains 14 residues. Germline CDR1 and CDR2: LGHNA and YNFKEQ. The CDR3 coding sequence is TGTGCCAGCAGCCAAGAACCCGAGGGCCGGAGAGGGTTCTTC. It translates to CASSQEPEGRRGFF.

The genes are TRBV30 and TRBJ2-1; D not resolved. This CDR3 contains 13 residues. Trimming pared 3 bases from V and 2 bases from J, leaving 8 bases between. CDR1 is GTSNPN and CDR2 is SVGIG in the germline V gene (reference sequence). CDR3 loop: CAWSVRPYNEQFF. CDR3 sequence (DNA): TGTGCCTGGAGCGTAAGGCCCTACAATGAGCAGTTCTTC. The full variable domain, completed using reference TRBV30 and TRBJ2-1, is SQTIHQWPATLVQPVGSPLSLECTVEGTSNPNLYWYRQAAGRGLQLLFYSVGIGQISSEVPQNLSASRPQDRQFILSSKKLLLSDSGFYLCAWSVRPYNEQFFGPGTRLTVL.

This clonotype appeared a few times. CDR3 region: CAIRLAGGSNEQFF. In nucleotides, the CDR3 is TGTGCCATCAGACTAGCGGGAGGAAGCAATGAGCAGTTCTTC. The chain recombines TRBV10-3 with TRBJ2-1; 12 bases align to TRBD2. Germline CDR1 ENHRY, CDR2 SYGVKD. The CDR3 totals 14 residues. Trimming removed 6 bases from V and 6 bases from J; junction bases left unmatched: 3.

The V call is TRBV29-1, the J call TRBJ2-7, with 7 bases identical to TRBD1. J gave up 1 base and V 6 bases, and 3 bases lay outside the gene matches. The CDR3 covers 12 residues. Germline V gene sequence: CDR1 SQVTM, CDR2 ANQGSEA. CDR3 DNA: TGCAGCGTGCAGGACAGGTCCTACGAGCAGTACGTC. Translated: CSVQDRSYEQYV.

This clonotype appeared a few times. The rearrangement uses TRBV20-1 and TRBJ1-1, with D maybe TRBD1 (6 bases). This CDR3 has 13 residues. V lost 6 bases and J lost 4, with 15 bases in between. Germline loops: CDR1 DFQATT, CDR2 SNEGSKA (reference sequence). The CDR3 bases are TGCAGTGCGCTACAGGGAGGTGGCACTGAAGCTTTCTTT. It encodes CSALQGGGTEAFF.

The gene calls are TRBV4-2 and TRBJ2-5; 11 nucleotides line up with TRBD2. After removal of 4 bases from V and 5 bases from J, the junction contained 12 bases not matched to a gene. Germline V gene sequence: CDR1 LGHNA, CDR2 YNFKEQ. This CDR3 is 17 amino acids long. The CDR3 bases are TGTGCCAGCAGCCGTTCCTGGGAGATAGCGGGAGGGGAGACCCAGTACTTC. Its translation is CASSRSWEIAGGETQYF.

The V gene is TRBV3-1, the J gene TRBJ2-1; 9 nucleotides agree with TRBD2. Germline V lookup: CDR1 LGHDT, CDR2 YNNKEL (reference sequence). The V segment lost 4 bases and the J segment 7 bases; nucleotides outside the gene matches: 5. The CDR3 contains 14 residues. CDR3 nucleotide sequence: TGTGCCAGCAGCCCGGGACTAGCTAAGAATGAGCAGTTCTTC. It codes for CASSPGLAKNEQFF.

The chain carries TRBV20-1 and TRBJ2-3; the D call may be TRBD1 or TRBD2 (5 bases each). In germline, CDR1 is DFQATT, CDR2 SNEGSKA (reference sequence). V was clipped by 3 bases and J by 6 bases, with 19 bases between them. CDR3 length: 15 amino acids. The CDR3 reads CSARGVGPGADTQYF. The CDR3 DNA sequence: TGCAGTGCTAGGGGGGTTGGACCGGGCGCGGATACGCAGTATTTT.

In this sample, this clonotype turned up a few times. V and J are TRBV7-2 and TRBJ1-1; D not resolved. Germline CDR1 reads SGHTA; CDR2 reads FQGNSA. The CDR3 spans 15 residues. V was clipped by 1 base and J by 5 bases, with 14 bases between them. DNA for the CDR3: TGTGCCAGCAGCTTAGAGGTGGGGAGGTGGACTGAAGCTTTCTTT. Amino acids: CASSLEVGRWTEAFF.

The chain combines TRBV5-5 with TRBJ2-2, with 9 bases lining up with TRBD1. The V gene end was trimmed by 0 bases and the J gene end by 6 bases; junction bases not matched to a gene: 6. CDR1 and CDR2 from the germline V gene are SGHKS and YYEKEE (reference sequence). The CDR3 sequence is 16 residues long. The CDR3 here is CASSLEHRGRAGELFF. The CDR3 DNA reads TGTGCCAGCAGCTTGGAGCACAGGGGGCGCGCCGGGGAGCTGTTTTTT.